This T cell receptor beta chain stems from a study of blood T cell repertoires in COVID-19. Study-level background: Both acute and convalescent COVID-19 samples were obtained from the United States, Italy and Spain.

TCRdb's copy holds only in-frame clones and misses some; the assay was immunoSEQ multiplex PCR. The sample shows 200,000 to 250,000 clones, about 87% of them seen only once. Everyone who took part was roughly 18 to 89 years old, and they came from about two dozen US areas. Allocation to cohorts depended on clinical history reported by the participants. Donors in Cohort 3 counted as recovered after two negative PCRs, clearance, or symptom resolution. This clone is a singleton in its sample. The sample taken for sequencing was PBMCs or T cells enriched from blood (not recorded which). The origin of this receptor is a woman in her twenties or thirties who had recovered from COVID-19.

This CDR3 is CASSRQGQGITEAFF. CDR3 coding DNA: TGTGCCAGCAGTCGACAGGGACAGGGCATTACTGAAGCTTTCTTT. This chain joins TRBV27 and TRBJ1-1, with 9 bases aligning to TRBD1. J was trimmed by 5 bases and V by 5 bases; bases with no gene match: 9. CDR3 length equals 15 residues. Germline V lookup: CDR1 MNHEY, CDR2 SMNVEV (reference sequence).